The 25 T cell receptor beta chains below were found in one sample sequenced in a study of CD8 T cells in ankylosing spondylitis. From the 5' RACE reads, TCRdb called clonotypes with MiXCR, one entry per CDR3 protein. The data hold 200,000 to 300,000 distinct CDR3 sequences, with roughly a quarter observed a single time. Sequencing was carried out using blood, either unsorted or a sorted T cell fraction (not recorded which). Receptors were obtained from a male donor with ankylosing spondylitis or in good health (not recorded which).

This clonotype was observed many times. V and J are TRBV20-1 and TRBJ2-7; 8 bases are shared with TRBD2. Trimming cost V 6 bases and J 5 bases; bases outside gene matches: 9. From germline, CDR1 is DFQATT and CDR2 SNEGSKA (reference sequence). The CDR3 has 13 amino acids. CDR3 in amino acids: CSAITMGLDEQYF. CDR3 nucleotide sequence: TGCAGTGCAATTACTATGGGACTAGACGAGCAGTACTTC.

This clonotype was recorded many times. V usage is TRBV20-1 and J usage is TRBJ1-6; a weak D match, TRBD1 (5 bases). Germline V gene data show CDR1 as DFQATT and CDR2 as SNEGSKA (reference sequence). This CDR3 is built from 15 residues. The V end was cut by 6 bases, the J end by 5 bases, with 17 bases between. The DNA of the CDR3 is TGCAGTGCGCGCCCGGGGGGTAACGATAATTCACCCCTCCACTTT. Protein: CSARPGGNDNSPLHF.

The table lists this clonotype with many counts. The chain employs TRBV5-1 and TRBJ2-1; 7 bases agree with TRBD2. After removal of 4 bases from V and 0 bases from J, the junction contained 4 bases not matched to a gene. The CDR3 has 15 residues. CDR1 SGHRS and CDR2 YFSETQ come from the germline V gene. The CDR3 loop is CASSPGGYSYNEQFF. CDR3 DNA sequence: TGCGCCAGCAGCCCGGGGGGTTACTCCTACAATGAGCAGTTCTTC. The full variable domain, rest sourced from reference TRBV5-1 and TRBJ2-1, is KAGVTQTPRYLIKTRGQQVTLSCSPISGHRSVSWYQQTPGQGLQFLFEYFSETQRNKGNFPGRFSGRQFSNSRSEMNVSTLELGDSALYLCASSPGGYSYNEQFFGPGTRLTVL.

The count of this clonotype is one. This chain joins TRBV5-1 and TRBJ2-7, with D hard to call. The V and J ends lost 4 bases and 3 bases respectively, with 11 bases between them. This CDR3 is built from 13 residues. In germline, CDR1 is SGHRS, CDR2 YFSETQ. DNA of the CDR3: TGCGCCAGCAGCGCCGAGCCTAACTACGAGCAGTACTTC. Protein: CASSAEPNYEQYF. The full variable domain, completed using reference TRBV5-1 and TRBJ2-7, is KAGVTQTPRYLIKTRGQQVTLSCSPISGHRSVSWYQQTPGQGLQFLFEYFSETQRNKGNFPGRFSGRQFSNSRSEMNVSTLELGDSALYLCASSAEPNYEQYFGPGTRLTVT.

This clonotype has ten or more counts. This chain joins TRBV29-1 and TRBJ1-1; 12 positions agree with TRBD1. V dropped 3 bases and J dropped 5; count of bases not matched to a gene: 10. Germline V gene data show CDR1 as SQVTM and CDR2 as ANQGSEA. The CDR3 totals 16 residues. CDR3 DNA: TGCAGCGTTGAGCCTGGGACAGGGGGCTTGGGAACTGAAGCTTTCTTT. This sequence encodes CSVEPGTGGLGTEAFF.

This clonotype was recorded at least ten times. As DNA, the CDR3 is TGTGCCAGCAGCCGGTTCAGAGGGGCAGCCTACAATGAGCAGTTCTTC. This sequence encodes CASSRFRGAAYNEQFF. The chain uses TRBV7-9 and TRBJ2-1; perhaps D is TRBD1 or TRBD2 (5 bases each). This CDR3 is 16 amino acids long. The ends were cut back, 5 bases at V and 2 bases at J, with 16 bases in the middle. Germline V lookup: CDR1 SEHNR, CDR2 FQNEAQ (reference sequence).

In DNA, the CDR3 is TGTGCCAGCAGCCCACTAGGGGGAGATACGCAGTATTTT. This codes for CASSPLGGDTQYF. The rearrangement joins TRBV7-9 to TRBJ2-3; D possibly corresponds to TRBD1 (6 bases). Germline values: CDR1 SEHNR, CDR2 FQNEAQ (reference sequence). Trimming shortened V by 5 bases and J by 5 bases, and 11 bases separated the two germline ends. The CDR3 has 13 residues.

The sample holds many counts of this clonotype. The DNA for the CDR3 is TGTGCCAGCAGTTTAATGGGGGGGAATCAGCCCCAGCATTTT. This gives the protein CASSLMGGNQPQHF. V gene TRBV12-3 or TRBV12-4 combines with J gene TRBJ1-5; D perhaps matches TRBD1 (5 bases). V was trimmed by 2 bases and J by 4 bases, leaving 9 bases between them. CDR3 length: 14 residues.

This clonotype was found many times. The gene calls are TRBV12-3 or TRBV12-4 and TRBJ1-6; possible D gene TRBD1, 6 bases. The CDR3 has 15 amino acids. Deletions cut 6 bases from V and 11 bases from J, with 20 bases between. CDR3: CASRRGRGGDPPLHF. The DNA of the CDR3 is TGTGCCAGCAGACGAGGACGAGGGGGTGATCCACCCCTCCACTTT.

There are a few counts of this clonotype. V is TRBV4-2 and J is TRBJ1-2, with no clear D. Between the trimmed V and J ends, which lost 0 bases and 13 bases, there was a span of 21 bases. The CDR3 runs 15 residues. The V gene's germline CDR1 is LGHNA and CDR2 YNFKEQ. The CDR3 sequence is CASSQDNILMQTATF. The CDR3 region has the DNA TGTGCCAGCAGCCAAGATAACATTCTAATGCAGACGGCCACCTTC.

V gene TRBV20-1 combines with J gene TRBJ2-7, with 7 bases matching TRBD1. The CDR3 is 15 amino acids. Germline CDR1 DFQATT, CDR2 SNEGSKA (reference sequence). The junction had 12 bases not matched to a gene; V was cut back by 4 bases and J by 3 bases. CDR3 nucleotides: TGCAGTGCTACGGACCGTGTGACAGGGCTCTACGAGCAGTACTTC. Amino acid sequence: CSATDRVTGLYEQYF.

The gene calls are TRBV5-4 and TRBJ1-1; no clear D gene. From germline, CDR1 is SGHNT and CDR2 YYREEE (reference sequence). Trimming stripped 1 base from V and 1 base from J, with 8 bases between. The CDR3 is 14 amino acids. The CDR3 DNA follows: TGTGCCAGCAGCTTGTGGTCAGCGAACACTGAAGCTTTCTTT. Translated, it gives CASSLWSANTEAFF.

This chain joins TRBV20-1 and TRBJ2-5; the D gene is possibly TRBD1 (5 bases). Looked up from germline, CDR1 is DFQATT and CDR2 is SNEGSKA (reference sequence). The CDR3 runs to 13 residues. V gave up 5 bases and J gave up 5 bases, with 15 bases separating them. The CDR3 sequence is CSACQGTEETQYF. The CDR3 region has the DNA TGCAGTGCTTGCCAGGGCACCGAGGAGACCCAGTACTTC.

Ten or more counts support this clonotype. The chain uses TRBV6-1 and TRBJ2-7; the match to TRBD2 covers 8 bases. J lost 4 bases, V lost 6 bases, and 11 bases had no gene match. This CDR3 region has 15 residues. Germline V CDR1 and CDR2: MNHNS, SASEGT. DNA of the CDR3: TGTGCCAGCAGCCCGGGGGGGGCGATACGGTACGAGCAGTACTTC. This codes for CASSPGGAIRYEQYF.

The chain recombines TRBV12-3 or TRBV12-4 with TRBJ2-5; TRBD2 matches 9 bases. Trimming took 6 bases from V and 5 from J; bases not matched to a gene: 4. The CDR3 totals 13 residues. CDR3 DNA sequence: TGTGCCAGCAGCAGCGGGGGGCGGGAGACCCAGTACTTC. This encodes CASSSGGRETQYF.

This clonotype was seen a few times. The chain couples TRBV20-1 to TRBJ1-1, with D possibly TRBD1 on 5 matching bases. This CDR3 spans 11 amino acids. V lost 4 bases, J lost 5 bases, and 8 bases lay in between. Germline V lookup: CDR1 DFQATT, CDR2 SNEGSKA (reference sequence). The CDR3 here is CSAKWGTEAFF. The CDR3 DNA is TGCAGTGCTAAGTGGGGGACTGAAGCTTTCTTT.

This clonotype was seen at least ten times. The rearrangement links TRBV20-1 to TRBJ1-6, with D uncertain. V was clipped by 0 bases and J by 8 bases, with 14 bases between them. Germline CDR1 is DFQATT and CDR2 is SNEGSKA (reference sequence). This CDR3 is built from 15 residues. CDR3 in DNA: TGCAGTGCTAGAGATAGTGTAAGGATGTATTCACCCCTCCACTTT. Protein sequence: CSARDSVRMYSPLHF.

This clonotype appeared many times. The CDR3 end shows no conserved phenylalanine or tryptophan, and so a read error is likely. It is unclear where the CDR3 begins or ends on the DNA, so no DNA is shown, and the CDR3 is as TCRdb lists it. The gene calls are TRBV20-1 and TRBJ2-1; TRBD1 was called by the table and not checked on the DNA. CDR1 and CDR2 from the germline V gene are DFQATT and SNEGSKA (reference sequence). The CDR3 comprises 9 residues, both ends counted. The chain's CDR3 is CSAGGGSSL.

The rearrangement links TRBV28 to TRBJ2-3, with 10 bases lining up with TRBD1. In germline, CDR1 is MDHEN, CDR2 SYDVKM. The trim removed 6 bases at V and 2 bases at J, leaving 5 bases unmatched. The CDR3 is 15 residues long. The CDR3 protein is CASRLGQGYTDTQYF. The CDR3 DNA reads TGTGCCAGCAGGCTGGGACAGGGGTACACAGATACGCAGTATTTT. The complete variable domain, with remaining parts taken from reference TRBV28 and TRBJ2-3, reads DVKVTQSSRYLVKRTGEKVFLECVQDMDHENMFWYRQDPGLGLRLIYFSYDVKMKEKGDIPEGYSVSREKKERFSLILESASTNQTSMYLCASRLGQGYTDTQYFGPGTRLTVL.

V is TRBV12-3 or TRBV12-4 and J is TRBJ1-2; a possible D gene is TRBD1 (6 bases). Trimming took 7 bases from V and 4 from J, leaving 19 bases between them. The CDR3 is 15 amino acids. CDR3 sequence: CASNPRTERAYGYTF. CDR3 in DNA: TGTGCCAGCAACCCCCGGACAGAGAGGGCCTATGGCTACACCTTC.

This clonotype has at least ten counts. DNA of the CDR3: TGTGCCAGCAGCCTGCCGGGACAGAGGGATGAGCAGTTCTTC. Residues: CASSLPGQRDEQFF. V is TRBV3-1 and J is TRBJ2-1; 7 bases map to TRBD1. The CDR3 is 14 amino acids. The J segment lost 8 bases and the V segment lost 4 bases, leaving 8 bases of the junction unmatched. Germline V lookup: CDR1 LGHDT, CDR2 YNNKEL (reference sequence).

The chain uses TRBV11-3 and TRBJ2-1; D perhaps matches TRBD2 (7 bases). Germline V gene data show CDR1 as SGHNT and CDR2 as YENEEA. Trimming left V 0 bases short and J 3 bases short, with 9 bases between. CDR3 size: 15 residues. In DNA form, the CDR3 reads TGTGCCAGCAGCTTAGAGCGGGGGCACTACAATGAGCAGTTCTTC. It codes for CASSLERGHYNEQFF.

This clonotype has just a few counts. CDR3 nucleotide sequence: TGTGCCAGCAGCTCCGGACAGCGGAGGCAGCCCCAGCATTTT. Residues: CASSSGQRRQPQHF. This chain connects TRBV5-6 to TRBJ1-5, with a weak D call TRBD1 (6 bases). Trimming took 3 bases from V and 7 from J, leaving 14 bases between them. Germline V gene data show CDR1 as SGHDT and CDR2 as YYEEEE. The CDR3 is 14 amino acids.

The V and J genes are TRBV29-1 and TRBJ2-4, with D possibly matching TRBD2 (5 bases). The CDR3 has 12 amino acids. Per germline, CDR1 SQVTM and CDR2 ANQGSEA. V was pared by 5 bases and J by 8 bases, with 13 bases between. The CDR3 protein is CSVLQPGDIQYF. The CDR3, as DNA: TGCAGCGTTCTACAGCCCGGGGACATTCAGTACTTC. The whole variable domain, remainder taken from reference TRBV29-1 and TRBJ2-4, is SAVISQKPSRDICQRGTSLTIQCQVDSQVTMMFWYRQQPGQSLTLIATANQGSEATYESGFVIDKFPISRPNLTFSTLTVSNMSPEDSSIYLCSVLQPGDIQYFGAGTRLSVL.

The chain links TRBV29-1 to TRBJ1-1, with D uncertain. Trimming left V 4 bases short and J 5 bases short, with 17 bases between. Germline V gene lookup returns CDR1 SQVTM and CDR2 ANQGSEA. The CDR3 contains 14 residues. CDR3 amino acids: CSVGGVPAGTEAFF. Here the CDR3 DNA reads TGCAGCGTTGGCGGGGTCCCTGCGGGAACTGAAGCTTTCTTT.